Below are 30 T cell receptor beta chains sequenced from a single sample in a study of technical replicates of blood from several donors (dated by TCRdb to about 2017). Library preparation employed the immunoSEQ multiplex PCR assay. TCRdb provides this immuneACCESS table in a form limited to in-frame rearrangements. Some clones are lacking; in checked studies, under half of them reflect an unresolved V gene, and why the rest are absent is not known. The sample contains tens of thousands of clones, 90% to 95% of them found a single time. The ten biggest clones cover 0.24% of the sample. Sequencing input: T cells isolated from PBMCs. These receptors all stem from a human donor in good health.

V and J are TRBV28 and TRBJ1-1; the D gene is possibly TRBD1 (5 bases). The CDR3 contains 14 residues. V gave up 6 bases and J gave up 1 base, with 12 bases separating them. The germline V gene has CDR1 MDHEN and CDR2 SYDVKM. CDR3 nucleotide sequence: TGTGCCAGCAGATGGGGGGACGAGAACACTGAAGCTTTCTTT. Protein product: CASRWGDENTEAFF.

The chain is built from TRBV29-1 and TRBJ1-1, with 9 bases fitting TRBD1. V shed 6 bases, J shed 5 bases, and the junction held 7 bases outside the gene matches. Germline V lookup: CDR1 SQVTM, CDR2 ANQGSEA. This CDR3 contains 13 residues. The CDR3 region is CSVASGQGTEAFF. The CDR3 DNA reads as TGCAGCGTCGCCTCGGGACAGGGTACTGAAGCTTTCTTT. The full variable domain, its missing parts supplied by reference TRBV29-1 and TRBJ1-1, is SAVISQKPSRDICQRGTSLTIQCQVDSQVTMMFWYRQQPGQSLTLIATANQGSEATYESGFVIDKFPISRPNLTFSTLTVSNMSPEDSSIYLCSVASGQGTEAFFGQGTRLTVV.

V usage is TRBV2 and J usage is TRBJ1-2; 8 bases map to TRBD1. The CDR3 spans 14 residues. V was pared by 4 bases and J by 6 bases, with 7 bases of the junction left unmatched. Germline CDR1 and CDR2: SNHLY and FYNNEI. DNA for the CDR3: TGTGCCAGCAGTGTCAGGGGGCGGACCGATGGCTACACCTTC. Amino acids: CASSVRGRTDGYTF.

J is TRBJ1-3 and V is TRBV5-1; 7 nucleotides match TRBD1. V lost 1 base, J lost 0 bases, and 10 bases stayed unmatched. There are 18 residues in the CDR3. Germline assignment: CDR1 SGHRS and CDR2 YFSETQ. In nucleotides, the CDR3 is TGCGCCAGCAGCTTGAATATTTGGGGACAGAACTCTGGAAACACCATATATTTT. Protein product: CASSLNIWGQNSGNTIYF.

The DNA for the CDR3 is TGTGCCAGCAGTGACAGTGGGCGCTACGAGCAGTACTTC. Residues: CASSDSGRYEQYF. The rearrangement uses TRBV2 and TRBJ2-7, with D hard to call. Germline loops: CDR1 SNHLY, CDR2 FYNNEI. V shed 3 bases and J shed 3 bases, with 9 bases lying between them. The CDR3 spans 13 residues. Variable domain in full (rest from reference TRBV2 and TRBJ2-7): EPEVTQTPSHQVTQMGQEVILRCVPISNHLYFYWYRQILGQKVEFLVSFYNNEISEKSEIFDDQFSVERPDGSNFTLKIRSTKLEDSAMYFCASSDSGRYEQYFGPGTRLTVT.

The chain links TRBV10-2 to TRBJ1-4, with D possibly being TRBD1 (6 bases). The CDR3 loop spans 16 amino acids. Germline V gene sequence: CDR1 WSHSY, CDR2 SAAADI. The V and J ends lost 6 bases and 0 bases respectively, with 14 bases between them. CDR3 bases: TGCGCCAGCAGGGAGGGGACACTTGCAACTAATGAAAAACTGTTTTTT. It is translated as CASREGTLATNEKLFF.

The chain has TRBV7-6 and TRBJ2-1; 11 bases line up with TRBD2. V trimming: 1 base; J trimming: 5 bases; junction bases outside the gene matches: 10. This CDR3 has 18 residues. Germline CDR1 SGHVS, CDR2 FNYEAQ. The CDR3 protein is CASSLGQTSGARNNEQFF. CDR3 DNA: TGTGCCAGCAGCTTAGGACAGACTAGCGGGGCTAGGAACAATGAGCAGTTCTTC.

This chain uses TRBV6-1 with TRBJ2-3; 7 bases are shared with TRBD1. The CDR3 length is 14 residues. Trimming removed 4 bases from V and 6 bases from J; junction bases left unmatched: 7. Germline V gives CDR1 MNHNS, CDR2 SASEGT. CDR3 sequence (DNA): TGTGCCAGCAGTGTAGGGGGCGGTATCGATACGCAGTATTTT. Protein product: CASSVGGGIDTQYF.

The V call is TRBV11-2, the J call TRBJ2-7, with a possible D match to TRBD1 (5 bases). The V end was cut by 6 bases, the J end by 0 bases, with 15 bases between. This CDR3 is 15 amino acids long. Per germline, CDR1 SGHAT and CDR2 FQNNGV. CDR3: CASSFDHGASYEQYF. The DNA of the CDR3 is TGTGCCAGCAGTTTCGACCATGGGGCCTCCTACGAGCAGTACTTC.

In nucleotides, the CDR3 is TGTGCCAGCAGCTCCGGCCGTTCTATAGCGGGAGAAGAGACCCAGTACTTC. It codes for CASSSGRSIAGEETQYF. The chain links TRBV7-3 to TRBJ2-5; 9 bases fit TRBD2. After removal of 4 bases from V and 3 bases from J, the junction contained 12 bases not matched to a gene. There are 17 residues in the CDR3. CDR1 SGHTA and CDR2 FQGTGA come from the germline V gene.

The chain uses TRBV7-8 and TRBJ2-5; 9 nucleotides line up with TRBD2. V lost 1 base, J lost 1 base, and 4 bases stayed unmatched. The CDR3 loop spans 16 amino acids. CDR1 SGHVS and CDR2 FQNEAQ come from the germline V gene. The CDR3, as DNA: TGTGCCAGCAGCTTAGTGCTAGCGGGAACCCAAGAGACCCAGTACTTC. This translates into CASSLVLAGTQETQYF.

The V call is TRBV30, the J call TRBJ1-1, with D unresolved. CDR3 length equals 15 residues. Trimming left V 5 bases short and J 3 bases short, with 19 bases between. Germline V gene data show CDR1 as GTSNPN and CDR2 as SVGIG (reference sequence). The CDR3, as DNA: TGTGCCTGGGACCCCGGGCAGGCGGGGTACACTGAAGCTTTCTTT. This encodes CAWDPGQAGYTEAFF.

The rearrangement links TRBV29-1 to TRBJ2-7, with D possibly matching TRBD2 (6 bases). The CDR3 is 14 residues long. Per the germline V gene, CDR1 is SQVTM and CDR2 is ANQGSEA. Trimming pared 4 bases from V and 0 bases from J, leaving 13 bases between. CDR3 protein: CSVASDYSSYEQYF. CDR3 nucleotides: TGCAGCGTTGCTAGCGACTATAGCTCCTACGAGCAGTACTTC.

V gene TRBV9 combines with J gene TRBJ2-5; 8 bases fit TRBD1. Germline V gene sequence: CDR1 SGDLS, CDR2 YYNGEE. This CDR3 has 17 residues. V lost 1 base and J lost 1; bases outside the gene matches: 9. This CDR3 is CASSVTGGSPPQETQYF. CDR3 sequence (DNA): TGTGCCAGCAGCGTAACAGGGGGATCCCCTCCCCAAGAGACCCAGTACTTC.

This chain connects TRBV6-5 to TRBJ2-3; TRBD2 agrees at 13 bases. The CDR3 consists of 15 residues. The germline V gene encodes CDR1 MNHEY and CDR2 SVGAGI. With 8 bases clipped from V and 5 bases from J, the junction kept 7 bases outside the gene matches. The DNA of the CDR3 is TGTGCCAGCTCGAGGACTAGCGGGGGTAAAGATACGCAGTATTTT. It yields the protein CASSRTSGGKDTQYF.

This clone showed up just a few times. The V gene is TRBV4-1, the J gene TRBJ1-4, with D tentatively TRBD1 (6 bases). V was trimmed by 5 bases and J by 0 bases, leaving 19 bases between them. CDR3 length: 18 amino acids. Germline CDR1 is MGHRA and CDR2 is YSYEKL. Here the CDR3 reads CASSFTGTRFATNEKLFF. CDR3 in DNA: TGCGCCAGCAGCTTCACAGGGACCAGATTTGCAACTAATGAAAAACTGTTTTTT.

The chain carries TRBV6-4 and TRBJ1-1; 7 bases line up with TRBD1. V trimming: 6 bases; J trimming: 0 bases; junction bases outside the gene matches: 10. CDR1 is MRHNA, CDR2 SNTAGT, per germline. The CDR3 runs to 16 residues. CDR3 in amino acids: CASRYHADRLNTEAFF. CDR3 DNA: TGTGCCAGCAGATATCATGCGGACAGGTTGAACACTGAAGCTTTCTTT.

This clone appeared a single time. CDR3 in amino acids: CASSLVGGDPPDTQYF. The CDR3 nucleotides are TGCGCCAGCAGCTTGGTGGGGGGAGACCCCCCAGATACGCAGTATTTT. The J gene is TRBJ2-3, the V gene TRBV5-1; TRBD2 is a possible D gene (6 bases). CDR3 size: 16 residues. Germline CDR1 is SGHRS and CDR2 is YFSETQ. V shed 0 bases and J shed 4 bases, with 15 bases lying between them.

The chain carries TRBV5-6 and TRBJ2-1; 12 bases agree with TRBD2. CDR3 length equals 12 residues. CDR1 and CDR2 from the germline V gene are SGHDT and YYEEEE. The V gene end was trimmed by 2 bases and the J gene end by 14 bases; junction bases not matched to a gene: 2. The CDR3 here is CASSFSSGGEFF. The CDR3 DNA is TGTGCCAGCAGCTTCTCTAGCGGGGGGGAGTTCTTC.

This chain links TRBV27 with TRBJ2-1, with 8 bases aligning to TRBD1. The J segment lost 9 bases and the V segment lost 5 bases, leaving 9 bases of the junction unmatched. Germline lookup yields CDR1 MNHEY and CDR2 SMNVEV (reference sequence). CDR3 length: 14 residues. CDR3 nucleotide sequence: TGTGCCAGCAGTCCCACGACAGGGGCGTCTGAGCAGTTCTTC. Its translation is CASSPTTGASEQFF.

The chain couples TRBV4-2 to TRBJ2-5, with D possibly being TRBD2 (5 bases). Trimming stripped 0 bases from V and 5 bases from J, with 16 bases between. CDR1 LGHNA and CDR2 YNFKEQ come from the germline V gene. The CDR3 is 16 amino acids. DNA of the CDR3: TGTGCCAGCAGCCAAGATACGGGGAAACCTGGCGAGACCCAGTACTTC. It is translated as CASSQDTGKPGETQYF.

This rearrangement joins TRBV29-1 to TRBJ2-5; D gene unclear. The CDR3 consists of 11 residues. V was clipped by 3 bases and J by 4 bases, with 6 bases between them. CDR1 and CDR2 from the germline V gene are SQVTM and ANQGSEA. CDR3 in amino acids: CSVDGIETQYF. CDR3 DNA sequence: TGCAGCGTTGACGGTATAGAGACCCAGTACTTC.

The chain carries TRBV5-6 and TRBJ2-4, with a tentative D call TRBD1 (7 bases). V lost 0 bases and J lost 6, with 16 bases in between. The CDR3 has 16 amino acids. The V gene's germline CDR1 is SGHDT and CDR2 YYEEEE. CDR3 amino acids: CASSLEEGGGINIQYF. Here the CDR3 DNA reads TGTGCCAGCAGCTTGGAAGAAGGGGGCGGGATAAACATTCAGTACTTC.

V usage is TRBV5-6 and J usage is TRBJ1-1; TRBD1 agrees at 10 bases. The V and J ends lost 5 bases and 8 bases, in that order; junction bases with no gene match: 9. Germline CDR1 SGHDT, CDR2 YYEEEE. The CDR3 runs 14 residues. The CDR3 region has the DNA TGTGCCAGCAGGTTGACAGGGGGCCGAATCGAAGCTTTCTTT. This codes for CASRLTGGRIEAFF.

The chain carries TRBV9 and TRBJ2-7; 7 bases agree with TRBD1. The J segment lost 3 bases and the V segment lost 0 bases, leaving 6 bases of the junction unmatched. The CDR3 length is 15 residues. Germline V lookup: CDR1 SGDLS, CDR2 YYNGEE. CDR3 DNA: TGTGCCAGCAGCGTAGGAACGACAGGGAACTACGAGCAGTACTTC. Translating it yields CASSVGTTGNYEQYF. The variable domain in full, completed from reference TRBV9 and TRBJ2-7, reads DSGVTQTPKHLITATGQRVTLRCSPRSGDLSVYWYQQSLDQGLQFLIQYYNGEERAKGNILERFSAQQFPDLHSELNLSSLELGDSALYFCASSVGTTGNYEQYFGPGTRLTVT.

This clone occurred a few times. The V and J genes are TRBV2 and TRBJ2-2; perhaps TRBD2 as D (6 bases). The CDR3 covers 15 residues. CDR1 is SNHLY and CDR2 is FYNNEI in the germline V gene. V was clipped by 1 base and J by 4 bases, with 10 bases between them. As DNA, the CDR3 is TGTGCCAGCAGTGAAGTTGGAGGGTCCACCGGGGAGCTGTTTTTT. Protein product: CASSEVGGSTGELFF.

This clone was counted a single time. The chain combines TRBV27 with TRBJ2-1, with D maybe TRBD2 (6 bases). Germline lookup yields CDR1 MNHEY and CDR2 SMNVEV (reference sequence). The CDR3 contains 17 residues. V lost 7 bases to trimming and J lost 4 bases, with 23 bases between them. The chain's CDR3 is CASTLREARVRYNEQFF. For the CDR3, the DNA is TGTGCCAGCACCCTCAGGGAGGCCAGAGTCCGGTACAATGAGCAGTTCTTC.

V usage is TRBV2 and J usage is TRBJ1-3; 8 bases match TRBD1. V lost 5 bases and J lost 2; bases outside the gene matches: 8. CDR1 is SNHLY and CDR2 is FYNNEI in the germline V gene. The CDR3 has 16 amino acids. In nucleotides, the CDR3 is TGTGCCAGCAGTCAGGACAGGGAGGGAGCTGGAAACACCATATATTTT. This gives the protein CASSQDREGAGNTIYF.

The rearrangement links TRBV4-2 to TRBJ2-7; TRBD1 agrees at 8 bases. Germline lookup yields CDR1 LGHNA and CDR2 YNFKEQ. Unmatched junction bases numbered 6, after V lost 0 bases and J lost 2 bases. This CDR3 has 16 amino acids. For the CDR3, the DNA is TGTGCCAGCAGCCAAGATGACACAGGGGGAACCTACGAGCAGTACTTC. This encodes CASSQDDTGGTYEQYF.

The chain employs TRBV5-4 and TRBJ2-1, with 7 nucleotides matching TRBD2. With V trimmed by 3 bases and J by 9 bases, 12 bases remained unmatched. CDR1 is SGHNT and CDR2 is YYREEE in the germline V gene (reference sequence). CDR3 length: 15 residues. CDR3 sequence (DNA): TGTGCCAGCAGCTCCCTCGGCCGGGGGGAGACTGAGCAGTTCTTC. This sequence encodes CASSSLGRGETEQFF.